This TCR beta chain is from a study of CD8+ T cells in alopecia areata. Findings and limits, study-wide: With just one nonresponder, it is still uncertain whether baseline CD8+ expansion relates to response.

Trimming pared 6 bases from V and 9 bases from J, leaving 14 bases between. Germline CDR1 is MNHEY and CDR2 is SVGAGI. This CDR3 is built from 12 residues. Extraction of RNA preceded its reverse transcription into cDNA, which served as the sequencing template. Some clones are missing from TCRdb's copy, which holds only in-frame ones; the method was immunoSEQ multiplex PCR. The sample yields 190,000 or so clones, roughly 60% seen once. Treatment: oral pan-JAK inhibitor, 5-10 mg twice daily. A note on this clone: Its cognate antigen is unknown.

The source is a human donor with alopecia areata. The chain recombines TRBV6-5 with TRBJ2-5; perhaps TRBD1 as D (7 bases). The source was CD4+ T cells sorted from blood, collected at week 24, from a patient treated with tofacitinib. For the CDR3, the DNA is TGTGCCAGCAGCGCGGGACAGTCGGCCCAGTACTTC. Protein product: CASSAGQSAQYF.